Below are 32 T cell receptor beta chains sequenced from a single sample in a study of graft-versus-host responses after intestinal transplantation. These receptors are not linked to any known antigen. Data came from immunoSEQ multiplex PCR; TCRdb stores just in-frame clones and leaves some out. The sample consists of roughly 93,000 clones, under 95% of them appearing once. The sample here was unstimulated CD8+ T cells sorted from spleen or lymph node cells, taken before transplant. The receptors shown here come from a human donor who was the organ donor for an intestinal transplant.

The chain joins TRBV5-3 to TRBJ1-1; D is ambiguous. TRBV5-3 is designated an ORF whose function remains uncertain. This CDR3 has 14 amino acids. Trimming removed 1 base at V and 4 bases at J, with 11 bases between. The CDR3 is CARSLPGRITEAFF. In DNA, the CDR3 is TGTGCCAGAAGCTTGCCAGGCAGGATCACTGAAGCTTTCTTT.

This rearrangement joins TRBV6-5 to TRBJ1-2; D uncertain. The CDR3 is made up of 13 amino acids. Germline CDR1 is MNHEY and CDR2 is SVGAGI. Trimming pared 6 bases from V and 2 bases from J, leaving 10 bases between. This CDR3 reads CASSPDGNYGYTF. The CDR3 coding sequence is TGTGCCAGCAGCCCCGACGGGAACTATGGCTACACCTTC.

The genes are TRBV6-1 and TRBJ2-2, with D possibly TRBD1 on 5 matching bases. V was shortened by 2 bases and J by 0 bases, with 10 bases between the two germline ends. The CDR3 is 16 residues long. The V gene's germline CDR1 is MNHNS and CDR2 SASEGT. The chain's CDR3 is CASSERVQANTGELFF. CDR3 sequence (DNA): TGTGCCAGCAGTGAAAGAGTACAGGCGAACACCGGGGAGCTGTTTTTT.

V gene TRBV9 combines with J gene TRBJ2-3; TRBD1 matches at 10 bases. CDR1 and CDR2 from the germline V gene are SGDLS and YYNGEE. The V segment lost 6 bases and the J segment 6 bases; nucleotides outside the gene matches: 10. CDR3 length equals 15 residues. Written as DNA, the CDR3 is TGTGCCAGCAACCTAGGGACAGGGGTTGCGGATACGCAGTATTTT. Amino acids: CASNLGTGVADTQYF.

This clone was counted a few times. The V and J genes are TRBV7-9 and TRBJ1-2; no definite D call. The V end was cut by 4 bases, the J end by 2 bases, with 14 bases between. Per the germline V gene, CDR1 is SEHNR and CDR2 is FQNEAQ (reference sequence). The CDR3 spans 15 residues. CDR3: CASSSQVSANYGYTF. CDR3 in DNA: TGTGCCAGCAGCTCGCAAGTCAGCGCGAACTATGGCTACACCTTC.

This chain connects TRBV13 to TRBJ2-1, with a possible D match to TRBD2 (8 bases). This CDR3 is 19 amino acids long. V was trimmed by 2 bases and J by 3 bases, leaving 23 bases between them. Germline assignment: CDR1 PRHDT and CDR2 FYEKMQ (reference sequence). The CDR3 protein is CASSLSGGTVLRLYNEQFF. The CDR3, as DNA: TGTGCCAGCAGCTTATCGGGGGGGACAGTTCTGAGGCTCTACAATGAGCAGTTCTTC.

The rearrangement links TRBV6-5 to TRBJ2-2, with D possibly being TRBD1 (6 bases). The CDR3 contains 15 residues. Germline-derived CDR1 and CDR2 are MNHEY and SVGAGI. The V end lost 7 bases, the J end lost 0 bases, and 12 bases lay between the germline ends. Here the CDR3 reads CASNPGTTNTGELFF. CDR3 nucleotides: TGTGCCAGCAACCCCGGGACAACGAACACCGGGGAGCTGTTTTTT.

V gene TRBV19 combines with J gene TRBJ2-7; D may be TRBD2 (5 bases). Germline V gene sequence: CDR1 LNHDA, CDR2 SQIVND (reference sequence). V lost 2 bases and J lost 4, with 9 bases in between. This CDR3 has 13 amino acids. CDR3: CASSISSGYEQYF. CDR3 nucleotide sequence: TGTGCCAGTAGTATATCTTCGGGGTACGAGCAGTACTTC.

V and J are TRBV6-5 and TRBJ2-7; perhaps TRBD2 as D (5 bases). CDR1 and CDR2 from the germline V gene are MNHEY and SVGAGI. Trimming left V 2 bases short and J 7 bases short, with 21 bases between. CDR3 length: 16 residues. The CDR3 here is CASSYIWSGVGEEQYF. In nucleotides, the CDR3 is TGTGCCAGCAGTTACATATGGAGCGGCGTGGGAGAAGAGCAGTACTTC.

This clone has a single count. This chain joins TRBV23-1 and TRBJ1-2; the match to TRBD1 covers 8 bases. TRBV23-1 is identified as an open reading frame with a role that is uncertain. V lost 6 bases and J lost 8; bases outside the gene matches: 5. The CDR3 totals 12 residues. CDR3 bases: TGCGCCAGCAGAAGACAGGGGAAGGGCTACACCTTC. Protein: CASRRQGKGYTF.

The rearrangement uses TRBV5-6 and TRBJ1-5, with D hard to call. This CDR3 has 17 residues. Trimming took off 4 bases at V and 6 bases at J, with 23 bases between the two ends. Germline CDR1 reads SGHDT; CDR2 reads YYEEEE. For the CDR3, the DNA is TGTGCCAGCAGCCTTCCGAAACGACATTCCGCGCGTCAGCCCCAGCATTTT. Translating it yields CASSLPKRHSARQPQHF.

The rearrangement links TRBV4-1 to TRBJ2-3, with 13 bases matching TRBD2. V gave up 2 bases and J gave up 4 bases; unmatched junction bases: 6. The V gene's germline CDR1 is MGHRA and CDR2 YSYEKL. The CDR3 contains 17 residues. This CDR3 is CASSQLTGLAGSDTQYF. CDR3 bases: TGCGCCAGCAGCCAATTGACGGGACTAGCGGGGTCAGATACGCAGTATTTT.

V and J are TRBV2 and TRBJ2-7; 8 bases fit TRBD2. The V gene end was trimmed by 2 bases and the J gene end by 1 base; junction bases not matched to a gene: 4. The germline gives CDR1 SNHLY, CDR2 FYNNEI. The CDR3 length is 15 residues. Here the CDR3 reads CASSELAGRSYEQYF. The CDR3 DNA reads TGTGCCAGCAGTGAATTAGCGGGGCGGTCCTACGAGCAGTACTTC.

This clone is a singleton in its sample. The chain joins TRBV5-1 to TRBJ2-3, with D possibly TRBD2 on 6 matching bases. V was pared by 3 bases and J by 7 bases, with 24 bases between. Germline V gene data show CDR1 as SGHRS and CDR2 as YFSETQ. The CDR3 spans 17 residues. The CDR3 loop is CASSSDPGLGGGNTQYF. The CDR3 region has the DNA TGCGCCAGCAGCTCCGACCCGGGACTCGGTGGCGGAAATACGCAGTATTTT.

This clone was detected only a few times. CDR3 sequence reads: CASSGGQAVNTEAFF. CDR3 DNA sequence: TGTGCCAGCAGCGGAGGACAGGCGGTGAACACTGAAGCTTTCTTT. The chain recombines TRBV9 with TRBJ1-1; 7 bases agree with TRBD1. In germline, CDR1 is SGDLS, CDR2 YYNGEE. Trimming cost V 3 bases and J 0 bases; bases outside gene matches: 5. This CDR3 is 15 amino acids long.

The sample holds one count of this clone. This chain connects TRBV9 to TRBJ2-3, with a possible D match to TRBD2 (5 bases). The CDR3 contains 14 residues. Germline loops: CDR1 SGDLS, CDR2 YYNGEE. The V gene lost 3 bases and the J gene lost 6 bases, with 14 bases spanning the gap. As DNA, the CDR3 is TGTGCCAGCAGCGCCGGGATCATCGGGGATACGCAGTATTTT. Translating gives CASSAGIIGDTQYF. The full variable domain, with the rest looked up from reference TRBV9 and TRBJ2-3, is DSGVTQTPKHLITATGQRVTLRCSPRSGDLSVYWYQQSLDQGLQFLIQYYNGEERAKGNILERFSAQQFPDLHSELNLSSLELGDSALYFCASSAGIIGDTQYFGPGTRLTVL.

This clone was observed a single time. This chain links TRBV5-1 with TRBJ2-1, with D tentatively TRBD2 (6 bases). CDR1 is SGHRS and CDR2 is YFSETQ in the germline V gene. The CDR3 loop spans 14 amino acids. V lost 0 bases to trimming and J lost 6 bases, with 10 bases between them. The CDR3 DNA follows: TGCGCCAGCAGCTTGGGGGGGGTGGTCAATGAGCAGTTCTTC. Amino acids: CASSLGGVVNEQFF.

This chain joins TRBV29-1 and TRBJ2-1; 7 bases agree with TRBD2. Per germline, CDR1 SQVTM and CDR2 ANQGSEA. The V segment lost 3 bases and the J segment 2 bases; nucleotides outside the gene matches: 4. The CDR3 loop spans 14 amino acids. The CDR3 reads CSVEGGGAYNEQFF. DNA of the CDR3: TGCAGCGTTGAGGGCGGGGGAGCCTACAATGAGCAGTTCTTC.

The rearrangement joins TRBV4-1 to TRBJ2-3, with D perhaps TRBD1 (6 bases). Trimming removed 0 bases from V and 2 bases from J, with 15 bases in between. Germline V gene sequence: CDR1 MGHRA, CDR2 YSYEKL. The CDR3 has 17 amino acids. The CDR3 region has the DNA TGCGCCAGCAGCCAAGATTGGGGGACAAAGGTCACAGATACGCAGTATTTT. This translates into CASSQDWGTKVTDTQYF.

The rearrangement links TRBV5-6 to TRBJ2-1; 12 positions match TRBD2. From germline, CDR1 is SGHDT and CDR2 YYEEEE. J lost 2 bases, V lost 2 bases, and 2 bases had no gene match. The CDR3 length is 16 residues. The CDR3 coding sequence is TGTGCCAGCAGCTTTCCTAGCGGGGGGGCCTACAATGAGCAGTTCTTC. The encoded protein is CASSFPSGGAYNEQFF.

The chain links TRBV2 to TRBJ1-2; 9 bases fit TRBD1. The ends lost 4 bases at V and 4 bases at J; junction bases unmatched: 4. Germline CDR1 is SNHLY and CDR2 is FYNNEI. This CDR3 spans 14 amino acids. DNA of the CDR3: TGTGCCAGCAGTGGGACAGGGGAGCCCTATGGCTACACCTTC. Protein sequence: CASSGTGEPYGYTF.

In its sample, this clone was seen once. The rearrangement links TRBV7-3 to TRBJ2-3, with 8 positions matching TRBD2. This CDR3 is 15 amino acids long. Germline V gene lookup returns CDR1 SGHTA and CDR2 FQGTGA. J was trimmed by 5 bases and V by 4 bases; bases with no gene match: 8. CDR3 sequence: CASSSRGVVGDTQYF. CDR3 DNA: TGTGCCAGCAGCTCGCGGGGGGTGGTTGGAGATACGCAGTATTTT. The full variable domain, with the rest looked up from reference TRBV7-3 and TRBJ2-3, is GAGVSQTPSNKVTEKGKYVELRCDPISGHTALYWYRQSLGQGPEFLIYFQGTGAADDSGLPNDRFFAVRPEGSVSTLKIQRTERGDSAVYLCASSSRGVVGDTQYFGPGTRLTVL.

The gene calls are TRBV2 and TRBJ1-4; D gene ambiguous. Per the germline V gene, CDR1 is SNHLY and CDR2 is FYNNEI. The ends were cut back, 7 bases at V and 7 bases at J, with 13 bases in the middle. This CDR3 has 13 amino acids. The CDR3 DNA is TGTGCCAGCAACCGGGAGATGGGTGAAAAACTGTTTTTT. The encoded protein is CASNREMGEKLFF.

The chain joins TRBV5-1 to TRBJ1-6; D is ambiguous. The V gene's germline CDR1 is SGHRS and CDR2 YFSETQ. V was clipped by 0 bases and J by 10 bases, with 11 bases between them. This CDR3 region has 14 residues. The chain's CDR3 is CASSLAEFYSPLHF. CDR3 DNA: TGCGCCAGCAGCTTGGCTGAGTTTTACTCACCCCTCCACTTT.

This chain links TRBV6-1 with TRBJ2-5, with D hard to call. Per germline, CDR1 MNHNS and CDR2 SASEGT. Trimming took 1 base from V and 2 from J, leaving 11 bases between them. The CDR3 runs to 15 residues. CDR3 loop: CASSEVRRPQETQYF. CDR3 coding DNA: TGTGCCAGCAGTGAAGTTCGGCGGCCTCAAGAGACCCAGTACTTC.

This chain uses TRBV4-1 with TRBJ2-7; TRBD2 is a possible D gene (5 bases). V was clipped by 0 bases and J by 2 bases, with 14 bases between them. This CDR3 comprises 16 residues. Germline V gene sequence: CDR1 MGHRA, CDR2 YSYEKL. The CDR3 nucleotides read TGCGCCAGCAGCCAAGAAAACTCGGCCGGGACCTACGAGCAGTACTTC. Translation gives CASSQENSAGTYEQYF.

In the case of this clone: The sample has other DNA sequences that encode this CDR3 too. The chain carries TRBV27 and TRBJ1-2, with D maybe TRBD1 (5 bases). V gave up 5 bases and J gave up 0 bases, with 7 bases separating them. The CDR3 has 13 amino acids. CDR1 and CDR2 (germline): MNHEY, SMNVEV (reference sequence). Here the CDR3 DNA reads TGTGCCAGCAGTCTGACAGCTAACTATGGCTACACCTTC. Translating it yields CASSLTANYGYTF.

In DNA form, the CDR3 reads TGTGCCAGCTCACCATGGAGGCTCGGAGAGAACTATGGCTACACCTTC. Its protein product is CASSPWRLGENYGYTF. This sequence joins TRBV18 and TRBJ1-2; D not resolved. CDR1 is KGHSH, CDR2 LQKENI, per germline. The V and J ends lost 2 bases and 2 bases respectively, with 15 bases between them. The CDR3 has 16 residues.

This chain links TRBV4-1 with TRBJ1-3; no definite D call. Trimming removed 6 bases at V and 0 bases at J, with 3 bases between. There are 12 residues in the CDR3. CDR1 and CDR2 from the germline V gene are MGHRA and YSYEKL. The DNA of the CDR3 is TGCGCCAGCAGTATCTCTGGAAACACCATATATTTT. Its protein product is CASSISGNTIYF.

This clone showed up just a few times. The sample carries other DNA sequences with the same CDR3. The DNA for the CDR3 is TGTGCCAGCAGCTTGGGGACAGGGGCCTACGAGCAGTACTTC. Protein sequence: CASSLGTGAYEQYF. This chain joins TRBV7-6 and TRBJ2-7; 10 bases align to TRBD1. Per germline, CDR1 SGHVS and CDR2 FNYEAQ. Germline trimming cut 3 bases from V and 2 bases from J; bases unmatched to any gene: 1. The CDR3 extends over 14 amino acids.

V is TRBV5-1 and J is TRBJ2-1; D not resolved. This CDR3 spans 14 amino acids. Germline assignment: CDR1 SGHRS and CDR2 YFSETQ. Trimming removed 4 bases at V and 7 bases at J, with 15 bases between. CDR3 bases: TGCGCCAGCAGCCTTTTTACTCGACTGAATGAGCAGTTCTTC. Encoded protein: CASSLFTRLNEQFF.

V gene TRBV5-4 combines with J gene TRBJ2-5; 9 bases align to TRBD1. Near its end, the DNA agrees better with TRBJ2-7, so the J call may be wrong. There are 16 residues in the CDR3. The germline CDR1 and CDR2 sequences are SGHNT and YYREEE (reference sequence). The CDR3 DNA reads as TGTGCCAGCAGTCGCGGGGTGGGACAGGGTAGACACGAGCAGTACTTC. This codes for CASSRGVGQGRHEQYF.